This T cell receptor beta chain was documented in a study of shared clonotypes between healthy human individuals. The study's findings and limits: Sorted-subset sequencing, rarefaction showed, was incomplete despite large depth. The donor pool, a small one, limited the genetic and exposure-history diversity represented.

Donors, healthy HIV-negative adults, lacked recent acute infections or vaccinations. Once extracted for a subset, genomic DNA was divided evenly among several immunoSEQ plates. Libraries were prepared by immunoSEQ multiplex PCR; TCRdb keeps only in-frame clonotypes and omits some of them. The sample includes some 1 million clones, about 75% seen only once; the top ten take roughly 1.4%. This CDR3 region has 13 residues. V gave up 5 bases and J gave up 9 bases; unmatched junction bases: 8. Per germline, CDR1 MDHEN and CDR2 SYDVKM. Note on this clone: Its antigen is unidentified.

Sequenced material: memory CD4+ T cells sorted from blood. The subset was: CD45RA-negative fraction. The TCR was taken from a man younger than 30 in good health. The chain couples TRBV28 to TRBJ1-2; 8 bases agree with TRBD1. The CDR3 sequence: CASSSGQGGRYTF. In nucleotides, the CDR3 is TGTGCCAGCAGTAGCGGACAGGGAGGACGCTACACCTTC.